Below, 19 T cell receptor beta chains from the same sample are listed, as sequenced in a study of Graves' ophthalmopathy and Graves' hyperthyroidism. The study amplified TCR beta CDR3 regions using RNA transcripts. Second-round multiplex PCR followed a first-round RT-PCR using HTBI primers. TCRdb itself ran the multiplex PCR reads through MiXCR, one entry per CDR3 protein. The repertoire holds a few hundred thousand distinct CDR3 sequences, 17% seen once, with approximately 13% in the top ten. Sequencing was carried out using peripheral blood. Receptor source: an adult man with Graves' ophthalmopathy.

The chain has TRBV25-1 and TRBJ2-5; D is possibly TRBD1 or TRBD2 (5 bases each). The CDR3 extends over 13 amino acids. Germline V gene sequence: CDR1 MGHDK, CDR2 SYGVNS. The V end lost 10 bases, the J end lost 4 bases, and 16 bases lay between the germline ends. Here the CDR3 DNA reads TGTGCCACGGGGCAGCTGGGCCTAGAGACCCAGTACTTC. This translates into CATGQLGLETQYF.

This clonotype has a count of ten or more. DNA of the CDR3: TGTGCCAGCAGTAAAATAGCGGGAGACACCGGGGAGCTGTTTTTT. This codes for CASSKIAGDTGELFF. The V call is TRBV2, the J call TRBJ2-2, with 9 positions matching TRBD2. Trimming cost V 5 bases and J 3 bases; bases outside gene matches: 4. The CDR3 is made up of 15 amino acids. Germline values: CDR1 SNHLY, CDR2 FYNNEI.

This clonotype was counted at least ten times. The gene calls are TRBV3-1 and TRBJ2-5, with 8 bases that match TRBD2. CDR3 size: 14 residues. Trimming cost V 4 bases and J 5 bases; bases outside gene matches: 6. The V gene's germline CDR1 is LGHDT and CDR2 YNNKEL (reference sequence). The CDR3 region has the DNA TGTGCCAGCAGCCCCAGACGCGGGAGGGAGACCCAGTACTTC. This gives the protein CASSPRRGRETQYF.

CDR3 in DNA: TGTGCCAGCAGGGCTGCCGGGAGAAAGGAGCCCCAGTACTTC. Protein: CASRAAGRKEPQYF. The chain uses TRBV28 and TRBJ2-5; tentative D call: TRBD2 (6 bases). Per the germline V gene, CDR1 is MDHEN and CDR2 is SYDVKM. Trimming shortened V by 6 bases and J by 9 bases, and 20 bases separated the two germline ends. CDR3 size: 14 residues. Combining the CDR3 with reference TRBV28 and TRBJ2-5 gives the whole variable domain DVKVTQSSRYLVKRTGEKVFLECVQDMDHENMFWYRQDPGLGLRLIYFSYDVKMKEKGDIPEGYSVSREKKERFSLILESASTNQTSMYLCASRAAGRKEPQYFGPGTRLLVL.

This clonotype was seen many times. This chain's CDR3 is CASSLGAGRETQYF. In DNA form, the CDR3 reads TGTGCCAGCAGCTTAGGAGCGGGGCGAGAGACCCAGTACTTC. The chain uses TRBV11-2 and TRBJ2-5, with 7 bases matching TRBD2. This CDR3 region has 14 residues. The germline V gene encodes CDR1 SGHAT and CDR2 FQNNGV. The V segment lost 1 base and the J segment 4 bases; nucleotides outside the gene matches: 3.

The V and J genes are TRBV20-1 and TRBJ2-5; TRBD2 matches at 9 bases. V lost 5 bases, J lost 2 bases, and 6 bases stayed unmatched. The germline gives CDR1 DFQATT, CDR2 SNEGSKA (reference sequence). CDR3 length: 14 amino acids. DNA of the CDR3: TGCAGTGCTGCCCGGGCGGGAGGGCAAGAGACCCAGTACTTC. It yields the protein CSAARAGGQETQYF.

This clonotype has more than one count but fewer than ten. V usage is TRBV28 and J usage is TRBJ1-2; the D gene is possibly TRBD1 (5 bases). The CDR3 runs 13 residues. The V gene's germline CDR1 is MDHEN and CDR2 SYDVKM. Trimming took 2 bases from V and 4 from J, leaving 8 bases between them. CDR3 DNA: TGTGCCAGCAGTTTAAGGACACTCTATGGCTACACCTTC. This codes for CASSLRTLYGYTF.

This clonotype was seen at least ten times. The chain joins TRBV5-1 to TRBJ2-2; 7 positions match TRBD1. Losses at the gene ends were 7 bases for V and 3 bases for J; bases not matched to a gene: 9. CDR1 and CDR2 from the germline V gene are SGHRS and YFSETQ. This CDR3 comprises 15 residues. CDR3 residues: CASRNRQGHTGELFF. The CDR3 nucleotides are TGCGCCAGCCGAAACCGACAGGGCCACACCGGGGAGCTGTTTTTT.

This clonotype appeared many times. A read error may produce the germline difference seen at one junction end. This rearrangement joins TRBV11-2 to TRBJ1-2; 8 bases match TRBD1. CDR1 is SGHAT and CDR2 is FQNNGV in the germline V gene. This CDR3 spans 16 amino acids. CDR3 sequence: CASSRQGTGGPYDYTF. The CDR3, as DNA: TGTGCCAGCAGCCGACAGGGGACAGGCGGTCCTTATGACTACACCTTC.

The sample holds many counts of this clonotype. The chain recombines TRBV19 with TRBJ2-7, with a weak D call TRBD2 (5 bases). V lost 2 bases, J lost 0 bases, and 11 bases lay in between. The CDR3 consists of 15 residues. The germline gives CDR1 LNHDA, CDR2 SQIVND (reference sequence). The CDR3 loop reads CASSIMSGSSYEQYF. The DNA for the CDR3 is TGTGCCAGTAGTATAATGAGCGGAAGCTCCTACGAGCAGTACTTC.

With regard to this clonotype: The CDR3 does not close with the conserved phenylalanine or tryptophan, likely indicating a read error. The V and J genes are TRBV4-1 and TRBJ1-5, with D uncertain. The CDR3 totals 13 residues. Trimming pared 1 base from V and 4 bases from J, leaving 5 bases between. Germline V gives CDR1 MGHRA, CDR2 YSYEKL. The CDR3 spells CASSQVRNQPQHL. CDR3 DNA sequence: TGCGCCAGCAGCCAAGTACGAAATCAGCCCCAGCATCTT.

This clonotype showed up many times. The V call is TRBV12-3 or TRBV12-4, the J call TRBJ1-2; 9 bases map to TRBD1. This CDR3 region has 15 residues. The V gene end was trimmed by 4 bases and the J gene end by 4 bases; junction bases not matched to a gene: 7. CDR3: CASSSNHRGPYGYTF. CDR3 nucleotides: TGTGCCAGCAGTTCAAACCACAGGGGGCCCTATGGCTACACCTTC.

This chain joins TRBV24-1 and TRBJ2-7; D may be TRBD1 or TRBD2 (5 bases each). The CDR3 totals 12 residues. V lost 1 base and J 8 bases, leaving 8 bases between the germline ends. Germline V CDR1 and CDR2: KGHDR, SFDVKD. In DNA form, the CDR3 reads TGTGCCACCAGTGATTTAATGGGACAGCAGTACTTC. Translated, it gives CATSDLMGQQYF.

This clonotype came up many times. This chain connects TRBV7-2 to TRBJ2-4, with D possibly TRBD1 on 6 matching bases. The germline gives CDR1 SGHTA, CDR2 FQGNSA. The CDR3 runs 14 residues. The ends were cut back, 5 bases at V and 4 bases at J, with 12 bases in the middle. The CDR3 loop reads CASSIPDSKNIQYF. For the CDR3, the DNA is TGTGCCAGCAGCATCCCGGACAGTAAAAACATTCAGTACTTC.

This clonotype was observed at least ten times. This rearrangement joins TRBV6-2 or TRBV6-3 to TRBJ2-7; 8 positions match TRBD1. J was trimmed by 2 bases and V by 7 bases; bases with no gene match: 13. Germline lookup yields CDR1 MNHEY and CDR2 SVGEGT. This CDR3 is built from 16 residues. The chain's CDR3 is CASNLNPGQGAYEQYF. The CDR3, as DNA: TGTGCCAGCAACCTAAACCCTGGACAGGGAGCCTACGAGCAGTACTTC.

The V and J genes are TRBV6-5 and TRBJ2-7; D might be TRBD2 (5 bases). Germline-derived CDR1 and CDR2 are MNHEY and SVGAGI. Trimming pared 2 bases from V and 5 bases from J, leaving 10 bases between. This CDR3 is built from 13 residues. DNA for the CDR3: TGTGCCAGCAGTTACAGGCTTAGCGACGAGCAGTACTTC. Its translation: CASSYRLSDEQYF.

This clonotype was recorded at least ten times. The genes are TRBV12-3 or TRBV12-4 and TRBJ2-7, with D possibly being TRBD1 (6 bases). CDR3 size: 14 residues. V lost 4 bases to trimming and J lost 2 bases, with 12 bases between them. CDR3 region: CASSYGTYAYEQYF. The CDR3 nucleotides read TGTGCCAGCAGTTACGGGACATATGCCTACGAGCAGTACTTC.

The table lists this clonotype with many counts. CDR3 coding DNA: TGTGCCAGCAGCCAAGGGACAGGTCCTCGGAACTATGGCTACACCTTC. It encodes CASSQGTGPRNYGYTF. The gene calls are TRBV14 and TRBJ1-2; 7 nucleotides line up with TRBD1. The CDR3 has 16 amino acids. Germline V gene sequence: CDR1 SGHDN, CDR2 FVKESK. After removal of 1 base from V and 2 bases from J, the junction contained 7 bases not matched to a gene.

Ten or more counts support this clonotype. The V gene is TRBV27, the J gene TRBJ1-2, with a tentative D call TRBD1 (6 bases). Per the germline V gene, CDR1 is MNHEY and CDR2 is SMNVEV (reference sequence). Trimming took off 6 bases at V and 2 bases at J, with 13 bases between the two ends. The CDR3 is made up of 14 amino acids. CDR3 DNA sequence: TGTGCCAGCAGGTTCCGGGGGGGCAACTATGGCTACACCTTC. This codes for CASRFRGGNYGYTF.